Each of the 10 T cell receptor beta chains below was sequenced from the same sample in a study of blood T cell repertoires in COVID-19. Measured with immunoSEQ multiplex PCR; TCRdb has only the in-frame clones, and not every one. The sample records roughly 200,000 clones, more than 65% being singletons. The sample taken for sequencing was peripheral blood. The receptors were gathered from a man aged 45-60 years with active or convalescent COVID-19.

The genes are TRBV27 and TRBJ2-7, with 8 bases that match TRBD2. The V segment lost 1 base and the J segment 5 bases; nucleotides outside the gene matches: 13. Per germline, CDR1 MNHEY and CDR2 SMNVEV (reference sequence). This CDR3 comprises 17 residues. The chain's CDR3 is CASSLWVGAGGRHEQYF. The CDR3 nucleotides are TGTGCCAGCAGTTTATGGGTTGGGGCGGGGGGACGCCACGAGCAGTACTTC.

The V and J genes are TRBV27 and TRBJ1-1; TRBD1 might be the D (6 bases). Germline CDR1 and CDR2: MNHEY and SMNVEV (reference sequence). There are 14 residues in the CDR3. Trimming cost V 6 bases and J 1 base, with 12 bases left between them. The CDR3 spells CASRRGQPNTEAFF. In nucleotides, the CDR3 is TGTGCCAGCAGGCGAGGACAGCCGAACACTGAAGCTTTCTTT.

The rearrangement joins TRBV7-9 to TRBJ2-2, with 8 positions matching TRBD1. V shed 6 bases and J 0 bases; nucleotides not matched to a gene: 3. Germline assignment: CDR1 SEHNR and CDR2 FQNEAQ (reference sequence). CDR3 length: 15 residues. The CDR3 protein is CASRGQGSNTGELFF. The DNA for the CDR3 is TGTGCCAGCAGAGGACAGGGCTCGAACACCGGGGAGCTGTTTTTT.

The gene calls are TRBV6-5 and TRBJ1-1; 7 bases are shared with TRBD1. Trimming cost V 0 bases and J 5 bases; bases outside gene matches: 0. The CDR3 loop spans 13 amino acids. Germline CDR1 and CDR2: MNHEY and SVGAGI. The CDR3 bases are TGTGCCAGCAGTTACTCGACAGGGACTGAAGCTTTCTTT. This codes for CASSYSTGTEAFF.

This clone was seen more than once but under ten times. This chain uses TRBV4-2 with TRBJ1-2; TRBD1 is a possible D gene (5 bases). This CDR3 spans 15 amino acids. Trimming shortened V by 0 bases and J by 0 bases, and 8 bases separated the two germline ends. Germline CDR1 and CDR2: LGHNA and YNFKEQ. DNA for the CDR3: TGTGCCAGCAGCCAAGATCCCAGGGCTAACTATGGCTACACCTTC. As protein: CASSQDPRANYGYTF.

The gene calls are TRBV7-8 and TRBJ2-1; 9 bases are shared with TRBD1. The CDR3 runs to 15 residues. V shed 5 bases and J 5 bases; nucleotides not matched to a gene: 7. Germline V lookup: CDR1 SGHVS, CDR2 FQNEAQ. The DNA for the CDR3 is TGTGCCAGCAGCCTGGGACAGGGAGACCACAATGAGCAGTTCTTC. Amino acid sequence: CASSLGQGDHNEQFF. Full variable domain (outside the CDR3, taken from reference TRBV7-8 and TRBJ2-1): GAGVSQSPRYKVAKRGQDVALRCDPISGHVSLFWYQQALGQGPEFLTYFQNEAQLDKSGLPSDRFFAERPEGSVSTLKIQRTQQEDSAVYLCASSLGQGDHNEQFFGPGTRLTVL.

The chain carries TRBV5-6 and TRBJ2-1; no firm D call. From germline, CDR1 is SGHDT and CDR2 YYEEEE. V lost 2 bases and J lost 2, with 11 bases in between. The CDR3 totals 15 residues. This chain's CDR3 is CASSFGPDPYNEQFF. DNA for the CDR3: TGTGCCAGCAGCTTTGGGCCCGACCCCTACAATGAGCAGTTCTTC. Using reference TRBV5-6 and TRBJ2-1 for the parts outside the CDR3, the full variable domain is DAGVTQSPTHLIKTRGQQVTLRCSPKSGHDTVSWYQQALGQGPQFIFQYYEEEERQRGNFPDRFSGHQFPNYSSELNVNALLLGDSALYLCASSFGPDPYNEQFFGPGTRLTVL.

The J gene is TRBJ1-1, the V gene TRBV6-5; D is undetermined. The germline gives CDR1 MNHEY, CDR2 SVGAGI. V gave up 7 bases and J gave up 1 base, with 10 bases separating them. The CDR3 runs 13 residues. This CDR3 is CASKQDQNTEAFF. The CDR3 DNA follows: TGTGCCAGCAAGCAGGATCAGAACACTGAAGCTTTCTTT.

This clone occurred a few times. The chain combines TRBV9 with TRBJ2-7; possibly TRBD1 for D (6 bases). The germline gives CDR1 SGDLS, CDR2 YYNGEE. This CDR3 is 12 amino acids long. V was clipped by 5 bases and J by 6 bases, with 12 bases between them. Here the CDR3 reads CASSQTGSEQYF. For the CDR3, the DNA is TGTGCCAGCAGTCAAACAGGGTCCGAGCAGTACTTC. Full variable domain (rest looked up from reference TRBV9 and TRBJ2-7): DSGVTQTPKHLITATGQRVTLRCSPRSGDLSVYWYQQSLDQGLQFLIQYYNGEERAKGNILERFSAQQFPDLHSELNLSSLELGDSALYFCASSQTGSEQYFGPGTRLTVT.

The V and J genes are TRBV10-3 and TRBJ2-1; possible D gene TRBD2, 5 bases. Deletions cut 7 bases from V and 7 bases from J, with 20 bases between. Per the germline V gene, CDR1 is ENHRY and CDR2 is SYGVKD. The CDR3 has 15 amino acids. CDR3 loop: CAITLDGGLLNEQFF. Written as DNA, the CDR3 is TGTGCCATCACCCTGGACGGAGGATTGTTGAATGAGCAGTTCTTC.